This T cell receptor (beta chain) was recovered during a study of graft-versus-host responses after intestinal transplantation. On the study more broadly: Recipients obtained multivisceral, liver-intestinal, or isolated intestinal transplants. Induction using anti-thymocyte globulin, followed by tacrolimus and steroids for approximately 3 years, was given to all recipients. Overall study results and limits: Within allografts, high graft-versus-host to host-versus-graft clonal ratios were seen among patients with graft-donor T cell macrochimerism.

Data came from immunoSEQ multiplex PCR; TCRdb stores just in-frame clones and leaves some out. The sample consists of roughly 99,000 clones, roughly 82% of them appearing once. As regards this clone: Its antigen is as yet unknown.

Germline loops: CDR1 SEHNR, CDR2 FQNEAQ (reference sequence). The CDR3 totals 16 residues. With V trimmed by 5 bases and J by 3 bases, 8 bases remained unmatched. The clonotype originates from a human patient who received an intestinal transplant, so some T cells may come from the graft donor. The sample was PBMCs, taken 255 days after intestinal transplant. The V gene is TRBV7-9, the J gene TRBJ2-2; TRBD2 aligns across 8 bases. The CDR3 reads CASSPTILADTGELFF. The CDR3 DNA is TGTGCCAGCAGCCCTACTATACTAGCGGACACCGGGGAGCTGTTTTTT. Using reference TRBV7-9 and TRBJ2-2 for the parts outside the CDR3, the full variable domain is DTGVSQNPRHKITKRGQNVTFRCDPISEHNRLYWYRQTLGQGPEFLTYFQNEAQLEKSRLLSDRFSAERPKGSFSTLEIQRTEQGDSAMYLCASSPTILADTGELFFGEGSRLTVL.